One sample yielded the 12 T cell receptor beta chains listed below, sequenced in a study of shared clonotypes between healthy human individuals. The repertoire was sequenced with immunoSEQ multiplex PCR; TCRdb's copy has only in-frame clones and lacks some. The sample contains 2 million to 3 million clones, around 94% of which appear only once. The source material was naive CD4+ T cells sorted from blood. As to subset: CD45RA+ positively selected. Every receptor here comes from a man aged 18 to 30 in good health.

The J gene is TRBJ1-1, the V gene TRBV2; 7 nucleotides match TRBD1. Germline values: CDR1 SNHLY, CDR2 FYNNEI. After removal of 6 bases from V and 0 bases from J, the junction contained 7 bases not matched to a gene. This CDR3 comprises 15 residues. CDR3 sequence (DNA): TGTGCCAGCAGGATCAGGGGGGCCCTGAACACTGAAGCTTTCTTT. Protein: CASRIRGALNTEAFF.

This clone was detected once. The chain is built from TRBV7-8 and TRBJ2-1; TRBD2 is a possible D gene (6 bases). In germline, CDR1 is SGHVS, CDR2 FQNEAQ. This CDR3 region has 15 residues. Deletions cut 5 bases from V and 4 bases from J, with 15 bases between. CDR3 nucleotide sequence: TGTGCCAGCAGCGTTAGCGGAGTTCCTTACAATGAGCAGTTCTTC. Translated, it gives CASSVSGVPYNEQFF.

The rearrangement joins TRBV18 to TRBJ2-5; 10 nucleotides agree with TRBD2. This CDR3 has 16 residues. V was pared by 4 bases and J by 1 base, with 6 bases of the junction left unmatched. The germline CDR1 and CDR2 sequences are KGHSH and LQKENI. CDR3 DNA sequence: TGTGCCAGCTCACAGCCAGTAGCGGGAGGCCAAGAGACCCAGTACTTC. Translation gives CASSQPVAGGQETQYF.

The rearrangement links TRBV19 to TRBJ1-2; 10 bases agree with TRBD1. Germline loops: CDR1 LNHDA, CDR2 SQIVND (reference sequence). Trimming took 3 bases from V and 7 from J; bases not matched to a gene: 5. The CDR3 runs to 14 residues. The CDR3: CASSILGTGVGYTF. CDR3 in DNA: TGTGCCAGTAGTATCCTCGGGACAGGGGTTGGCTACACCTTC.

The rearrangement joins TRBV6-1 to TRBJ1-4; no clear D. The CDR3 runs to 14 residues. The V gene lost 7 bases and the J gene lost 0 bases, with 9 bases spanning the gap. Germline loops: CDR1 MNHNS, CDR2 SASEGT. CDR3 sequence: CASNRGTTNEKLFF. Here the CDR3 DNA reads TGTGCCAGCAATCGGGGAACAACTAATGAAAAACTGTTTTTT.

This clone has just one count. The same CDR3 also results from other DNA sequences found in this sample. The gene calls are TRBV6-5 and TRBJ1-1; D ambiguous. This CDR3 region has 15 residues. Germline V gene lookup returns CDR1 MNHEY and CDR2 SVGAGI. V was shortened by 0 bases and J by 0 bases, with 8 bases between the two germline ends. CDR3 sequence reads: CASSYSGVLNTEAFF. CDR3 sequence (DNA): TGTGCCAGCAGTTACTCGGGAGTACTGAACACTGAAGCTTTCTTT.

This sequence joins TRBV6-5 and TRBJ2-1; 11 bases agree with TRBD1. V was clipped by 6 bases and J by 5 bases; unmatched bases: 6. CDR3 length: 15 residues. Per the germline V gene, CDR1 is MNHEY and CDR2 is SVGAGI. CDR3 coding DNA: TGTGCCAGCAGCCCCCGGGACAGGGGGGACAATGAGCAGTTCTTC. It codes for CASSPRDRGDNEQFF.

In regard to this clone: The sample holds other DNA sequences that translate to the same CDR3. This chain connects TRBV28 to TRBJ1-5; 12 nucleotides match TRBD1. The V and J ends lost 4 bases and 7 bases, in that order; junction bases with no gene match: 5. The CDR3 length is 15 residues. Germline V gives CDR1 MDHEN, CDR2 SYDVKM. The CDR3 bases are TGTGCCAGCAGTTCGGGACAGGGGGCAGGCCAGCCCCAGCATTTT. Its protein is CASSSGQGAGQPQHF.

This chain uses TRBV18 with TRBJ2-3, with TRBD1 matching 10 bases. The CDR3 length is 15 residues. CDR1 is KGHSH, CDR2 LQKENI, per germline. Trimming removed 2 bases from V and 6 bases from J; junction bases left unmatched: 5. DNA for the CDR3: TGTGCCAGCTCACCAAGACAGGGGGCGGCGGATACGCAGTATTTT. As protein: CASSPRQGAADTQYF.

The chain links TRBV9 to TRBJ2-7; TRBD1 aligns across 11 bases. The CDR3 is 14 amino acids. V lost 3 bases to trimming and J lost 6 bases; unmatched junction nucleotides: 5. Per the germline V gene, CDR1 is SGDLS and CDR2 is YYNGEE. DNA of the CDR3: TGTGCCAGCAGCGCTGGGACAGGGGGATTCGAGCAGTACTTC. The encoded protein is CASSAGTGGFEQYF.

This sequence joins TRBV5-4 and TRBJ1-2, with 7 bases lining up with TRBD1. J lost 8 bases, V lost 4 bases, and 8 bases had no gene match. The CDR3 is made up of 13 amino acids. CDR1 and CDR2 (germline): SGHNT, YYREEE (reference sequence). Written as DNA, the CDR3 is TGTGCCAGCAGCCAGGGACAGAGTTCAGGCTACACCTTC. The encoded protein is CASSQGQSSGYTF.

V gene TRBV19 combines with J gene TRBJ2-7, with 9 bases aligning to TRBD1. Germline-derived CDR1 and CDR2 are LNHDA and SQIVND (reference sequence). Losses at the gene ends were 7 bases for V and 2 bases for J; bases not matched to a gene: 6. This CDR3 has 14 amino acids. In DNA, the CDR3 is TGTGCCAGTACCCCGACAGGGGGACCCTACGAGCAGTACTTC. Protein: CASTPTGGPYEQYF.